Here is one T cell receptor (beta chain) with its context. Germline V CDR1 and CDR2: SGHDT, YYEEEE. Trimming removed 4 bases from V and 4 bases from J; junction bases left unmatched: 10. There are 16 residues in the CDR3. This sample was taken from a study of blood T cell repertoires in COVID-19. On the study more broadly: Spain, Italy and the United States supplied samples that represented acute and convalescent COVID-19. T cells, B-cell-depleted T cells, or PBMCs supplied cDNA or gDNA.

Source study methods: Estimated nucleated cell counts came from reference gene primer amplification. Profiled with immunoSEQ multiplex PCR; TCRdb holds only in-frame clones, not every one. V and J calls and clone size are copied from that table; D and trimming were computed from the DNA. The sample has about 96,000 clones, around 85% seen once; the top ten hold 17%. Sequenced input: peripheral blood. This chain connects TRBV5-6 to TRBJ1-5, with 8 positions matching TRBD1. The TCR was taken from an older woman with acute or convalescent COVID-19. Here the CDR3 reads CASSKRTGLINQPQHF. The CDR3 nucleotides are TGTGCCAGCAGCAAACGGACAGGGTTAATTAATCAGCCCCAGCATTTT.